This T cell receptor beta chain was found in a study of blood T cell repertoires in COVID-19. Study information: Samples representing acute and convalescent COVID-19 were sourced from the United States, Italy and Spain. The analysed material was cDNA or gDNA that came from T cells, B-cell-depleted T cells, or PBMCs.

How the authors handled the data: Amplification of reference gene primers provided the estimated nucleated cell counts. Using immunoSEQ multiplex PCR, the repertoire was profiled, and TCRdb retains in-frame clones only, with some absent. Clone size and the V and J calls come from that table; the DNA yielded D and trimming. The table records approximately 130,000 clones, 75% to 90% of them present only once. Germline V gene lookup returns CDR1 SEHNR and CDR2 FQNEAQ (reference sequence). V lost 5 bases to trimming and J lost 5 bases; unmatched junction nucleotides: 14. There are 16 residues in the CDR3.

This clonotype was sampled from a woman aged 45-65 years who had recovered from COVID-19. Sequences were obtained from peripheral blood. The chain employs TRBV7-9 and TRBJ2-7; 8 nucleotides line up with TRBD1. The CDR3 region is CASSPRYGQGLDEQYF. The CDR3 DNA reads as TGTGCCAGCAGCCCGCGTTACGGACAGGGTTTGGACGAGCAGTACTTC.